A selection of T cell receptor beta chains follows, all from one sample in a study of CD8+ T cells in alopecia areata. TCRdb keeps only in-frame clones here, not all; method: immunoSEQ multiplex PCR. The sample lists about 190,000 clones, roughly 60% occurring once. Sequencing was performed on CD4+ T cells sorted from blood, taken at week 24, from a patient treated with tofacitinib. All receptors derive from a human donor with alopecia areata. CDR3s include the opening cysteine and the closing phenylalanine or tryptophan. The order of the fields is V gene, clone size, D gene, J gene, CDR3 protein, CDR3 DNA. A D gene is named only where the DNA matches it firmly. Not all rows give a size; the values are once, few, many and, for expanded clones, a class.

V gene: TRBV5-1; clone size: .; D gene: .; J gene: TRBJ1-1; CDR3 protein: CASSSTVNTEAFF; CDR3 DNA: TGCGCCAGCAGCTCGACAGTGAATACTGAAGCTTTCTTT
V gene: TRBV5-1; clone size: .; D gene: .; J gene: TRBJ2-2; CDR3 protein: CASSYMNTGELFF; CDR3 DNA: TGCGCCAGCAGCTACATGAACACCGGGGAGCTGTTTTTT
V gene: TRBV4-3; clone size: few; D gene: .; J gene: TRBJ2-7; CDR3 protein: CASSQDLYSLSYEQYF; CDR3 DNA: TGCGCCAGCAGCCAAGACCTTTATAGCCTCTCCTACGAGCAGTACTTC
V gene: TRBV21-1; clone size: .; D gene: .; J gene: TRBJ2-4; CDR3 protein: CASSKGQGVCIQYF; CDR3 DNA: TGTGCCAGCAGCAAAGGACAGGGAGTATGCATTCAGTACTTC
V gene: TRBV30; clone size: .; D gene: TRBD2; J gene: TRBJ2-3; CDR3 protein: CAWSPGTIFTDTQYF; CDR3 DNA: TGTGCCTGGAGCCCCGGGACTATATTCACAGATACGCAGTATTTT
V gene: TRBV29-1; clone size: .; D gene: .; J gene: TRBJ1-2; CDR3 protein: CSVDGGRANYGYTF; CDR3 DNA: TGCAGCGTCGACGGAGGGAGAGCGAACTATGGCTACACCTTC
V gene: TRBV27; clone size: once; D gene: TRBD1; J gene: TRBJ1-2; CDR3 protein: CASSVGQGVYGYTF; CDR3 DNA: TGTGCCAGCAGTGTCGGACAGGGCGTCTATGGCTACACCTTC
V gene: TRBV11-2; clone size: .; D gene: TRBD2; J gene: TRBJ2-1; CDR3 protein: CASSLDWSSGGAVYNEQFF; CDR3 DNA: TGTGCCAGCAGCTTAGATTGGTCTAGCGGGGGGGCGGTTTACAATGAGCAGTTCTTC
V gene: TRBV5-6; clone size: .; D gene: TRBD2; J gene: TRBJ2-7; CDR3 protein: CASSLLRGGNYEQYF; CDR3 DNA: TGTGCCAGCAGCTTGTTGCGCGGGGGGAACTACGAGCAGTACTTC
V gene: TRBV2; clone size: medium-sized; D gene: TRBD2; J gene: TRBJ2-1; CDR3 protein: CASGSLVPGRGYNEQFF; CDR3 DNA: TGTGCCAGCGGCTCGTTAGTCCCCGGGAGGGGTTACAATGAGCAGTTCTTC
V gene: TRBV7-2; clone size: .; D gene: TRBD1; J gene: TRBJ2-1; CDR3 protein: CASSPDRGERFF; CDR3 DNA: TGTGCCAGCAGCCCGGACAGGGGAGAGAGGTTCTTC
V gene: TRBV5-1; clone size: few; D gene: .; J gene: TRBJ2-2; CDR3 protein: CASSLDRITGELFF; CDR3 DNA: TGCGCCAGCAGCTTAGACAGAATCACCGGGGAGCTGTTTTTT
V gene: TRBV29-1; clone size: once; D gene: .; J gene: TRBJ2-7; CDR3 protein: CSGSSRAGQEYYEQYF; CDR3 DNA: TGCAGCGGGTCCTCTAGAGCGGGACAGGAATACTACGAGCAGTACTTC
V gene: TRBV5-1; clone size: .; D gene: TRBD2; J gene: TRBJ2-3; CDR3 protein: CASGSSGSTDTQYF; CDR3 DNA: TGCGCCAGCGGATCTAGCGGCTCCACAGATACGCAGTATTTT
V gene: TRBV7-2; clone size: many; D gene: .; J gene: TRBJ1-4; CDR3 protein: CASSPRKGYEKLFF; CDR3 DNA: TGTGCCAGCAGTCCTAGGAAGGGGTATGAAAAACTGTTTTTT
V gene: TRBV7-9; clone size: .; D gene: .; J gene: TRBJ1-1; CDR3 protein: CASSLGGGKAAEAFF; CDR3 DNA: TGTGCCAGCAGCCTAGGGGGGGGGAAAGCGGCTGAAGCTTTCTTT
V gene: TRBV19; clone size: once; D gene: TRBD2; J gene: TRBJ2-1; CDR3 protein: CASKDGSGGHNEQFF; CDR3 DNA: TGTGCCAGTAAAGATGGTAGCGGGGGACACAATGAGCAGTTCTTC
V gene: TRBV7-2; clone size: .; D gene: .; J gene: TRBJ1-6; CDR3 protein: CASSLYNSPLHF; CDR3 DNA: TGTGCCAGCAGCTTGTACAACTCACCCCTCCACTTT
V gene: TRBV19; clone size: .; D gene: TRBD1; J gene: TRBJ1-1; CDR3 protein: CASGDDREGGAFF; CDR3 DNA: TGTGCCAGTGGGGATGACAGGGAAGGGGGAGCTTTCTTT
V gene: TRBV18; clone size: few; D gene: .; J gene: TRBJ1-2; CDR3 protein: CASSPGGHGYTF; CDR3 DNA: TGTGCCAGCTCACCGGGGGGACACGGCTACACCTTC
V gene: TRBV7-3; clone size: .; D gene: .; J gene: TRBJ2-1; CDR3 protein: CASSFIDSEQFF; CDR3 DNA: TGTGCCAGCAGCTTTATTGACAGCGAGCAGTTCTTC
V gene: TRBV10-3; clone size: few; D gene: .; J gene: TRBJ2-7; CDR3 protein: CAISTIQGEQYF; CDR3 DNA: TGTGCCATCAGTACTATACAGGGCGAGCAGTACTTC
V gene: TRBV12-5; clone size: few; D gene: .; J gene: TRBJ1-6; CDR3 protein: CASGLDPVNSPLHF; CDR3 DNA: TGTGCTAGTGGTTTGGATCCAGTTAATTCACCCCTCCACTTT
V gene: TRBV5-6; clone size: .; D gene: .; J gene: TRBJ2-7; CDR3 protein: CASTSYRAYEQYF; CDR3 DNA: TGTGCCAGCACCTCGTACAGGGCCTACGAGCAGTACTTC
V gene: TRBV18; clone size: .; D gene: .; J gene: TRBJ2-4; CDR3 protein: CASSRTENIQYF; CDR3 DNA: TGTGCCAGCTCAAGGACAGAAAACATTCAGTACTTC
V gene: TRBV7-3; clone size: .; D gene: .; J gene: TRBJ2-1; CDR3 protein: CASSPGWRGGEQFF; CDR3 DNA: TGTGCCAGCAGCCCTGGGTGGCGGGGAGGTGAGCAGTTCTTC
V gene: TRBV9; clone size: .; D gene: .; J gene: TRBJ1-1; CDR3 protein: CASSVGELSTEAFF; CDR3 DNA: TGTGCCAGCAGCGTAGGAGAGCTATCCACTGAAGCTTTCTTT
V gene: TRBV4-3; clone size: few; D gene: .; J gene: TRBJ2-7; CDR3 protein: CASSQGLAGAYEQYF; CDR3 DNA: TGCGCCAGCAGCCAGGGTTTAGCTGGGGCCTACGAGCAGTACTTC
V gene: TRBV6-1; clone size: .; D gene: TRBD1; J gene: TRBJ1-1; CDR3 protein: CASSGQGPNTEAFF; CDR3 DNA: TGTGCCAGCAGTGGACAGGGGCCGAACACTGAAGCTTTCTTT
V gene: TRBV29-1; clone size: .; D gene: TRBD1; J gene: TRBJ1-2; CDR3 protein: CSVGVGTGGSYGYTF; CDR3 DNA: TGCAGCGTTGGAGTGGGGACAGGGGGCAGCTATGGCTACACCTTC
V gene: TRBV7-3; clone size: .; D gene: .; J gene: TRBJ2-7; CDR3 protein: CASTPPRGLPSEQYF; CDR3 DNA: TGTGCCAGTACCCCCCCCAGGGGTCTCCCCTCCGAGCAGTACTTC
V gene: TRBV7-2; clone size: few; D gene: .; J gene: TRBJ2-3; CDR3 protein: CASSLVAALGADTQYF; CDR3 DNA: TGTGCCAGCAGCTTAGTCGCGGCCCTCGGGGCAGATACGCAGTATTTT
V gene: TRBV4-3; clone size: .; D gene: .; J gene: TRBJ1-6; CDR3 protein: CASSQDIGTSRSSPLHF; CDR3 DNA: TGCGCCAGCAGCCAAGATATTGGGACGTCTCGAAGCTCACCCCTCCACTTT
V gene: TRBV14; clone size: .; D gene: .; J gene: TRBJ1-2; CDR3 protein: CASSQVHNYGYTF; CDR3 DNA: TGTGCCAGCAGCCAAGTACATAACTATGGCTACACCTTC
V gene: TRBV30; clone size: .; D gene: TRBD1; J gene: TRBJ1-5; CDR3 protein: CAWSPQGLQPQHF; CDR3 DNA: TGTGCCTGGAGCCCACAGGGGTTGCAGCCCCAGCATTTT
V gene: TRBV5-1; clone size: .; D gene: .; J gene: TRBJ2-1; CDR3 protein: CASSLGARRDEQFF; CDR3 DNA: TGCGCCAGCAGCTTGGGTGCCAGAAGGGATGAGCAGTTCTTC
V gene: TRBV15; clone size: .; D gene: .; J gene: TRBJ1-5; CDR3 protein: CATSREWTVNQPQHF; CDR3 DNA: TGTGCCACCAGCAGAGAATGGACGGTAAATCAGCCCCAGCATTTT
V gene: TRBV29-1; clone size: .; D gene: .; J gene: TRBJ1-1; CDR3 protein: CSSNNPELNTEAFF; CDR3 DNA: TGCAGCTCTAATAACCCTGAATTGAACACTGAAGCTTTCTTT
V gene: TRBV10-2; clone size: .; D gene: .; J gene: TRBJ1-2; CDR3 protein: CASSPTLDYGYTF; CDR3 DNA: TGCGCCAGCAGCCCGACATTGGACTATGGCTACACCTTC
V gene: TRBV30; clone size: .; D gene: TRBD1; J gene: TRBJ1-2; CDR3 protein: CAWRQGMNYGYTF; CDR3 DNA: TGTGCCTGGCGACAGGGAATGAACTATGGCTACACCTTC
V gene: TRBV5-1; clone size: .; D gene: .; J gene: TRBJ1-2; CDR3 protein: CASRGIRWSGYTF; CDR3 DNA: TGCGCCAGCAGGGGGATACGATGGAGTGGCTACACCTTC
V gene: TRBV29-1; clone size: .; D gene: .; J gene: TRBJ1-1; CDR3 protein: CSVRLRGARTEAFF; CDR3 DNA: TGCAGCGTACGCTTACGGGGTGCCCGTACTGAAGCTTTCTTT
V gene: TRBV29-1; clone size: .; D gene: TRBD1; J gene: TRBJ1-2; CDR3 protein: CSVMDRADYGYTF; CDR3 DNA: TGCAGCGTTATGGACAGGGCGGACTATGGCTACACCTTC
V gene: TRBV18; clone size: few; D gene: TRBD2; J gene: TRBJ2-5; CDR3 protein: CASSPAWTSVQETQYF; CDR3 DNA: TGTGCCAGCTCACCGGCTTGGACTAGCGTTCAAGAGACCCAGTACTTC
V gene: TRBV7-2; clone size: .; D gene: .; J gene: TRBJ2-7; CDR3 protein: CASSLLTGRGQYEQYF; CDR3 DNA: TGTGCCAGCAGCTTACTTACTGGCCGTGGGCAATACGAGCAGTACTTC